This T cell receptor beta chain was found in a study of T cell repertoires in cytomegalovirus infection (dated by TCRdb to between 2018 and 2021). Background on the whole study: Peptide stimulations targeted recently identified HLA-C-restricted CMV epitopes, whose presentation resists viral immunomodulation, together with well-studied HLA-B-restricted epitopes. Donor HLA type was relevant to the analysis, because carriage of CMV infection together with the matching HLA type was indicated by public TCR beta signatures. The investigation overall reported the following: The ex vivo response was dominated by HLA-C-restricted CMV-specific TCR beta clonotypes, which also provided the single most frequent clonotype in two of eight donors. In both this cohort and an independent cohort of 352 donors, the cumulative frequency of public TCR beta family members distinguished carriers of CMV infection plus the relevant HLA type.

The junction carries 12 bases between V and J, which are trimmed by 1 base and 6 bases respectively. The CDR3, from cysteine to phenylalanine, totals 14 residues. The only DNA kept is the CDR3, 42 bases in frame from the first base. This clonotype was detected only a few times. The specificity of this receptor is unknown. There are no base qualities to consult, and no much larger clone falls within one base. Data came from an Illumina HiSeq 1500. TCRdb reprocessed the public reads (quality trimming at Q25 with fastp, clone calling with MiXCR) and kept in-frame beta chains. All rows with the same CDR3 protein become a single entry with the most common DNA and genes. In all, the sample holds 550,000 to 700,000 distinct CDR3 sequences, and around 40% of those were seen once. 48% of the sample is in the top ten clones. The treatment or condition label here, explained by the study, means: in vitro stimulation with specific CMV peptide epitopes to enrich CMV-specific T cells.

This TCR was sampled from a human donor in good health (CMV status not recorded). Some clones in this sample may be carry-over from other donors' samples. The chain joins TRBV12-3 or TRBV12-4 to TRBJ1-1; TRBD1 is perhaps the D gene, given 6 matching bases. Source: cultured PBMCs, taken from culture after CMV antigen stimulation. The CDR3 reads as follows: CASSLVGAPAEAFF. In nucleotide form, the sequence is TGTGCCAGCAGTTTAGTGGGGGCGCCTGCTGAAGCTTTCTTT.